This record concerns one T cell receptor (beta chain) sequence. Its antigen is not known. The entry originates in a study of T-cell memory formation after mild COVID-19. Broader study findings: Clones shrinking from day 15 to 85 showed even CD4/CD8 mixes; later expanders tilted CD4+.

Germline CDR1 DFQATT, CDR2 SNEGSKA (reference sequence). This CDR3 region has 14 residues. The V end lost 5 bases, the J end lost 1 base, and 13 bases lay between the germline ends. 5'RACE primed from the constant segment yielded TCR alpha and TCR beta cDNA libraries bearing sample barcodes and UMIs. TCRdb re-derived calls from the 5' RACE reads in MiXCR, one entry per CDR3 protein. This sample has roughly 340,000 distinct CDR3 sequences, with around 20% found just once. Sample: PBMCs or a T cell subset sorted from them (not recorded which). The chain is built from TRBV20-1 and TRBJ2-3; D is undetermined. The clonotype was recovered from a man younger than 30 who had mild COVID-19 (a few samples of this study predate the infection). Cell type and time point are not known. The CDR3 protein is CSAPIGSGTDTQYF. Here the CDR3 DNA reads TGCAGTGCTCCAATCGGGTCGGGCACAGATACGCAGTATTTT.